This entry lists 7 T cell receptor beta chains sequenced from one sample in a study of blood T cell repertoires in COVID-19. Here immunoSEQ multiplex PCR was the method, and the copy in TCRdb shows in-frame clones only, minus some. The profile covers fewer than 300,000 clones, with approximately 77% appearing a single time and roughly 3% taken by the ten largest. Sample: peripheral blood. The receptors here all came from a woman younger than 30 with acute or convalescent COVID-19.

The chain carries TRBV7-8 and TRBJ1-1; D remains unclear. The germline CDR1 and CDR2 sequences are SGHVS and FQNEAQ. This CDR3 is built from 12 residues. The V and J ends lost 5 bases and 0 bases respectively, with 4 bases between them. CDR3 sequence: CASSPVNTEAFF. The CDR3 DNA is TGTGCCAGCAGCCCCGTGAACACTGAAGCTTTCTTT.

The table lists this clone with a few counts. CDR3 nucleotides: TGTGCCAGCAGCATAACTAGCGGGAGTTACGAGCAGTACTTC. Encoded protein: CASSITSGSYEQYF. The chain uses TRBV7-8 and TRBJ2-7; 11 bases agree with TRBD2. This CDR3 region has 14 residues. CDR1 is SGHVS and CDR2 is FQNEAQ in the germline V gene. V lost 5 bases, J lost 4 bases, and 4 bases stayed unmatched. The complete variable domain, with remaining parts taken from reference TRBV7-8 and TRBJ2-7, reads GAGVSQSPRYKVAKRGQDVALRCDPISGHVSLFWYQQALGQGPEFLTYFQNEAQLDKSGLPSDRFFAERPEGSVSTLKIQRTQQEDSAVYLCASSITSGSYEQYFGPGTRLTVT.

This clone was seen a few times. The V gene is TRBV4-3, the J gene TRBJ1-1; D ambiguous. V was trimmed by 4 bases and J by 0 bases, leaving 9 bases between them. This CDR3 is 14 amino acids long. The germline CDR1 and CDR2 sequences are LGHNA and YSLEER. The CDR3 spells CASSPSAVNTEAFF. The CDR3 bases are TGCGCCAGCAGCCCCTCTGCAGTGAACACTGAAGCTTTCTTT.

This chain joins TRBV7-9 and TRBJ2-7; 8 nucleotides agree with TRBD1. CDR3 length equals 16 residues. The germline V gene has CDR1 SEHNR and CDR2 FQNEAQ (reference sequence). Trimming at V came to 5 bases and at J to 2 bases, leaving 11 bases not matched to a gene. The CDR3 region is CASSPKSGQATYEQYF. The CDR3 nucleotides are TGTGCCAGCAGCCCCAAATCGGGACAGGCGACCTACGAGCAGTACTTC.

The genes are TRBV30 and TRBJ1-2, with D unresolved. Trimming cost V 2 bases and J 5 bases, with 6 bases left between them. This CDR3 contains 11 residues. The germline CDR1 and CDR2 sequences are GTSNPN and SVGIG (reference sequence). The CDR3 DNA reads as TGTGCCTGGAGTACCGGGTATGGCTACACCTTC. Translation gives CAWSTGYGYTF.

Concerning this clone: Other DNA sequences in this sample translate to the same CDR3. This chain connects TRBV29-1 to TRBJ1-2; 7 bases agree with TRBD1. After removal of 3 bases from V and 4 bases from J, the junction contained 2 bases not matched to a gene. From germline, CDR1 is SQVTM and CDR2 ANQGSEA. The CDR3 covers 12 residues. CDR3 amino acids: CSVEEGAYGYTF. The CDR3 nucleotides read TGCAGCGTTGAGGAGGGGGCCTATGGCTACACCTTC.

The sample holds one count of this clone. The V and J genes are TRBV24-1 and TRBJ2-1, with 12 bases aligning to TRBD2. Germline CDR1 and CDR2: KGHDR and SFDVKD. CDR3 size: 16 residues. V lost 3 bases, J lost 6 bases, and 5 bases stayed unmatched. The DNA of the CDR3 is TGTGCCACCAGTGATCCGAGACTAGCGGGAGCCAATGAGCAGTTCTTC. This codes for CATSDPRLAGANEQFF.